These T cell receptor beta chains were read from a single sample in a study of shared clonotypes between healthy human individuals. Sequenced by immunoSEQ multiplex PCR; TCRdb stores in-frame clones only, minus some. The table records some 2.1 million clones, 93% of them present only once. Sequences were obtained from naive CD8+ T cells from PBMCs. These TCRs come from a man between 18 and 35 years old in good health. Some clones in this sample may be carry-over from other donors' samples. Each CDR3 is given with its conserved first and last residue. A D gene is named only where the DNA matches it firmly. The size entry is marked missing in some rows and otherwise reads once, few, many or a size class.

d_gene	v_gene	abundance	j_gene	CDR3aa	CDR3nt
NA	TRBV6-6	NA	TRBJ1-1	CASSYGAGNTEAFF	TGTGCCAGCAGTTACGGAGCAGGGAACACTGAAGCTTTCTTT
TRBD2	TRBV7-8	NA	TRBJ2-7	CASSLGGGTYEQYF	TGTGCCAGCAGCTTAGGCGGGGGTACCTACGAGCAGTACTTC
TRBD2	TRBV5-4	NA	TRBJ2-3	CASSQGLAESTDTQYF	TGTGCCAGCAGCCAGGGACTAGCGGAAAGCACAGATACGCAGTATTTT
TRBD2	TRBV9	NA	TRBJ2-1	CASSVGGLAGAREQFF	TGTGCCAGCAGCGTAGGGGGACTAGCGGGAGCAAGAGAGCAGTTCTTC
TRBD1	TRBV28	NA	TRBJ1-2	CASSLNLQGMGLDTF	TGTGCCAGCAGTTTGAATCTACAGGGGATGGGACTAGACACCTTC
NA	TRBV5-1	NA	TRBJ1-2	CASSPAVQEPYGYTF	TGCGCCAGCAGCCCGGCCGTACAGGAGCCCTATGGCTACACCTTC
TRBD2	TRBV4-3	NA	TRBJ2-2	CASSQDVSGISGELFF	TGCGCCAGCAGCCAAGATGTTAGCGGGATTTCCGGGGAGCTGTTTTTT
TRBD1	TRBV29-1	NA	TRBJ2-7	CSVERTGGTYEQYF	TGCAGCGTTGAGAGGACAGGGGGTACCTACGAGCAGTACTTC
NA	TRBV18	NA	TRBJ2-1	CASSPPGDRREQFF	TGTGCCAGCTCACCCCCCGGGGATCGAAGAGAGCAGTTCTTC
NA	TRBV10-2	NA	TRBJ1-2	CASSEGTPYTF	TGCGCCAGCAGTGAGGGGACTCCCTACACCTTC
NA	TRBV28	NA	TRBJ1-1	CASSLLPRGPGPEAFF	TGTGCCAGCAGCTTACTACCGAGGGGCCCGGGGCCTGAAGCTTTCTTT
TRBD2	TRBV7-3	NA	TRBJ2-2	CASSPSGLAGVQGELFF	TGTGCCAGCAGCCCCTCGGGGCTAGCGGGAGTTCAAGGGGAGCTGTTTTTT
TRBD1	TRBV2	NA	TRBJ1-1	CASIDNSDRGTEAFF	TGTGCCAGCATTGATAACTCGGACAGGGGCACTGAAGCTTTCTTT
TRBD2	TRBV9	NA	TRBJ2-1	CASSAGLAGGDEQFF	TGTGCCAGCAGCGCCGGACTAGCGGGAGGCGATGAGCAGTTCTTC
NA	TRBV2	NA	TRBJ1-1	CASRYRGGTEAFF	TGTGCCAGCAGATATAGGGGGGGGACTGAAGCTTTCTTT
NA	TRBV6-5	NA	TRBJ2-5	CASSYSGGEETQYF	TGTGCCAGCAGTTACTCGGGTGGGGAGGAGACCCAGTACTTC
TRBD2	TRBV7-9	NA	TRBJ2-1	CASSLGLAGGDEQFF	TGTGCCAGCAGCCTCGGACTAGCGGGAGGGGATGAGCAGTTCTTC
TRBD1	TRBV19	NA	TRBJ2-7	CASSISTGDSYEQYF	TGTGCCAGTAGTATCTCGACAGGGGACTCCTACGAGCAGTACTTC
NA	TRBV7-9	once	TRBJ2-2	CASRLGENTGELFF	TGTGCCAGCAGATTGGGGGAGAACACCGGGGAGCTGTTTTTT
NA	TRBV4-2	once	TRBJ1-2	CASSPRTATNYGYTF	TGTGCCAGCAGCCCGCGGACAGCCACTAACTATGGCTACACCTTC
TRBD2	TRBV28	NA	TRBJ2-3	CASRPLMLAGGPRTDTQYF	TGTGCCAGCAGGCCCTTGATGTTGGCGGGAGGGCCTCGGACAGATACGCAGTATTTT
NA	TRBV27	NA	TRBJ1-1	CASSLGPGGDAFF	TGTGCCAGCAGTTTAGGGCCCGGGGGAGACGCTTTCTTT
NA	TRBV5-6	NA	TRBJ1-2	CASSHRPGSDYGYTF	TGTGCCAGCAGCCATCGTCCAGGGTCGGACTATGGCTACACCTTC
NA	TRBV28	NA	TRBJ1-5	CASSLRTVFNQPQHF	TGTGCCAGCAGTCTTCGGACAGTTTTCAATCAGCCCCAGCATTTT
NA	TRBV28	NA	TRBJ2-7	CASSKVVTYEQYF	TGTGCCAGCAGTAAGGTGGTCACCTACGAGCAGTACTTC